Listed below are T cell receptor beta chains from one sample, sequenced in a study of OX40 agonist ivuxolimab in advanced cancers. This table comes from immunoSEQ multiplex PCR, and its TCRdb copy is limited to in-frame clones, with some not included. The table includes some 7,900 clones, about four fifths detected once. Sequencing used CD4+ or CD8+ T cells sorted from blood, obtained in a trial of the OX40 agonist ivuxolimab. Receptors originate from an adult with an advanced solid tumor such as melanoma, head and neck, liver or kidney cancer. CDR3s include the opening cysteine and the closing phenylalanine or tryptophan. D genes are given only for firm matches. Clone size appears in some rows only: once, few, many, or a class for an expanded clone.

clone size | D gene | J gene | V gene | CDR3 protein | CDR3 DNA
. | . | TRBJ2-5 | TRBV6-1 | CASSEVVLETQYF | TGTGCCAGCAGTGAAGTAGTCCTAGAGACCCAGTACTTC
. | . | TRBJ1-4 | TRBV5-1 | CASSLAPAEINEKLFF | TGCGCCAGCAGCTTGGCCCCGGCGGAGATTAATGAAAAACTGTTTTTT
. | . | TRBJ1-1 | TRBV2 | CASLGAGTEAFF | TGTGCCAGCCTTGGGGCCGGCACTGAAGCTTTCTTT
. | TRBD2 | TRBJ2-1 | TRBV19 | CASTPTSGGYNEQFF | TGTGCCAGCACTCCGACTAGCGGGGGTTACAATGAGCAGTTCTTC
. | . | TRBJ1-1 | TRBV6-5 | CASSYSSLLGTEAFF | TGTGCCAGCAGTTACTCAAGCCTCCTGGGCACTGAAGCTTTCTTT
few | . | TRBJ1-1 | TRBV19 | CASSIMYEAFF | TGTGCCAGTAGTATCATGTATGAAGCTTTCTTT
. | TRBD1 | TRBJ1-5 | TRBV2 | CASSGQGVRYSNQPQHF | TGTGCCAGCAGTGGCCAGGGGGTACGATATAGCAATCAGCCCCAGCATTTT
. | . | TRBJ2-3 | TRBV4-1 | CASSQALRLGTHTDTQYF | TGCGCCAGCAGCCAAGCTCTTCGGCTAGGGACGCACACAGATACGCAGTATTTT
few | TRBD2 | TRBJ2-1 | TRBV6-5 | CASSIAGGQSEQFF | TGTGCCAGCTCCATAGCGGGGGGGCAAAGTGAGCAGTTCTTC
. | . | TRBJ2-1 | TRBV27 | CASSWLIGGEQFF | TGTGCCAGCAGTTGGCTTATTGGAGGGGAGCAGTTCTTC
. | TRBD1 | TRBJ2-7 | TRBV19 | CASSWTGVHEQYF | TGTGCCAGTAGTTGGACAGGGGTCCACGAGCAGTACTTC
. | . | TRBJ2-3 | TRBV4-2 | CASSQEYVAADTQYF | TGTGCCAGCAGCCAAGAGTATGTGGCCGCGGATACGCAGTATTTT
few | . | TRBJ2-5 | TRBV6-5 | CASSYRDTSGETQYF | TGTGCCAGCAGTTACCGGGACACCAGTGGAGAGACCCAGTACTTC
. | TRBD1 | TRBJ1-1 | TRBV30 | CAWREDRDRVTEAFF | TGTGCCTGGAGGGAAGACCGGGACAGGGTCACTGAAGCTTTCTTT
once | TRBD2 | TRBJ2-3 | TRBV6-4 | CASSDSGLETDTQYF | TGTGCCAGCAGTGACTCGGGACTAGAAACAGATACGCAGTATTTT
. | TRBD1 | TRBJ1-2 | TRBV29-1 | CSGGTDSNYGYTF | TGCAGCGGAGGGACAGACTCTAACTATGGCTACACCTTC